Following are 21 T cell receptor beta chains from one sample sequenced in a study of blood T cell repertoires in COVID-19. Libraries were prepared by immunoSEQ multiplex PCR; TCRdb keeps only in-frame clonotypes and omits some of them. Counted here are more than 350,000 clones, around 87% occurring once; the ten biggest clones make up roughly 10%. The sequenced material came from peripheral blood. Source of these receptors: a woman in her twenties or thirties with COVID-19, enrolled during active disease.

The genes are TRBV10-3 and TRBJ2-7; 7 nucleotides agree with TRBD1. With 2 bases clipped from V and 3 bases from J, the junction kept 1 base outside the gene matches. CDR3 size: 13 residues. Per germline, CDR1 ENHRY and CDR2 SYGVKD. CDR3 bases: TGTGCCATCAGTGAGACAGGGGACTACGAGCAGTACTTC. Translation gives CAISETGDYEQYF.

The V gene is TRBV27, the J gene TRBJ2-2; D perhaps matches TRBD1 (6 bases). This CDR3 is built from 15 residues. V was pared by 6 bases and J by 4 bases, with 15 bases between. Germline lookup yields CDR1 MNHEY and CDR2 SMNVEV (reference sequence). Here the CDR3 reads CASRWFKGGTGELFF. DNA for the CDR3: TGTGCCAGCAGATGGTTTAAAGGGGGCACCGGGGAGCTGTTTTTT.

This clone turned up a few times. Here the CDR3 reads CASSSNGLDEQFF. In nucleotides, the CDR3 is TGTGCCAGCAGCTCAAATGGACTAGATGAGCAGTTCTTC. The chain has TRBV7-3 and TRBJ2-1; 7 nucleotides line up with TRBD2. CDR3 size: 13 residues. The germline V gene encodes CDR1 SGHTA and CDR2 FQGTGA. The V gene end was trimmed by 4 bases and the J gene end by 8 bases; junction bases not matched to a gene: 5.

This chain uses TRBV9 with TRBJ2-3; TRBD2 matches 8 bases. The germline CDR1 and CDR2 sequences are SGDLS and YYNGEE. The ends lost 4 bases at V and 8 bases at J; junction bases unmatched: 12. The CDR3 covers 15 residues. CDR3 coding DNA: TGTGCCAGCAGCCCCGCCGGGAGGGCCGGACGTACGCAGTATTTT. Translation: CASSPAGRAGRTQYF.

This chain links TRBV6-2 or TRBV6-3 with TRBJ2-7; D call uncertain. The germline V and J ends were trimmed by 2 bases and 5 bases, with 22 bases remaining between them. The germline V gene encodes CDR1 MNHEY and CDR2 SVGEGT. This CDR3 region has 17 residues. This CDR3 reads CASSYSMEVAVWDEQYF. As DNA, the CDR3 is TGTGCCAGCAGTTACAGTATGGAAGTGGCGGTTTGGGACGAGCAGTACTTC.

The gene calls are TRBV2 and TRBJ2-7; D may be TRBD2 (6 bases). The germline V gene has CDR1 SNHLY and CDR2 FYNNEI. Trimming took off 8 bases at V and 3 bases at J, with 11 bases between the two ends. The CDR3 runs to 12 residues. The CDR3 is CASAGLGYEQYF. CDR3 nucleotide sequence: TGTGCCAGCGCGGGACTCGGCTACGAGCAGTACTTC. The complete variable domain, with remaining parts taken from reference TRBV2 and TRBJ2-7, reads EPEVTQTPSHQVTQMGQEVILRCVPISNHLYFYWYRQILGQKVEFLVSFYNNEISEKSEIFDDQFSVERPDGSNFTLKIRSTKLEDSAMYFCASAGLGYEQYFGPGTRLTVT.

The gene calls are TRBV14 and TRBJ2-7, with 8 bases aligning to TRBD2. J lost 1 base, V lost 4 bases, and 12 bases had no gene match. Germline V gives CDR1 SGHDN, CDR2 FVKESK. This CDR3 region has 17 residues. CDR3 region: CASSPSLTSETSYEQYF. The CDR3 DNA reads as TGTGCCAGCAGCCCATCCCTGACTAGCGAGACATCCTACGAGCAGTACTTC.

This clone was found a few times. This rearrangement joins TRBV24-1 to TRBJ2-1, with 9 bases that match TRBD1. The CDR3 spans 16 residues. V dropped 4 bases and J dropped 2; count of bases not matched to a gene: 5. The V gene's germline CDR1 is KGHDR and CDR2 SFDVKD. For the CDR3, the DNA is TGTGCCACCAGTGACCCGACAGGGGGAACCTACAATGAGCAGTTCTTC. Translated, it gives CATSDPTGGTYNEQFF.

The rearrangement uses TRBV2 and TRBJ2-3, with D possibly being TRBD2 (6 bases). CDR3 length: 15 residues. Looked up from germline, CDR1 is SNHLY and CDR2 is FYNNEI. V lost 7 bases to trimming and J lost 2 bases, with 16 bases between them. The DNA for the CDR3 is TGTGCCAGCAAGCGGGTGGACTACCCCACAGATACGCAGTATTTT. Residues: CASKRVDYPTDTQYF.

This clone is a singleton in its sample. The genes are TRBV19 and TRBJ1-4, with D perhaps TRBD1 (5 bases). The V gene's germline CDR1 is LNHDA and CDR2 SQIVND (reference sequence). Between the trimmed V and J ends, which lost 5 bases and 4 bases, there was a span of 11 bases. This CDR3 contains 14 residues. The CDR3 here is CASSLRANNEKLFF. CDR3 DNA: TGTGCCAGTAGTCTCAGGGCGAATAATGAAAAACTGTTTTTT. The full variable domain, rest sourced from reference TRBV19 and TRBJ1-4, is DGGITQSPKYLFRKEGQNVTLSCEQNLNHDAMYWYRQDPGQGLRLIYYSQIVNDFQKGDIAEGYSVSREKKESFPLTVTSAQKNPTAFYLCASSLRANNEKLFFGSGTQLSVL.

The rearrangement links TRBV9 to TRBJ1-4; 7 positions match TRBD1. Per germline, CDR1 SGDLS and CDR2 YYNGEE. V dropped 4 bases and J dropped 8; count of bases not matched to a gene: 8. CDR3 length: 14 amino acids. The CDR3 here is CASSQGVRLEKLFF. The CDR3 region has the DNA TGTGCCAGCAGCCAGGGGGTCCGTCTGGAAAAACTGTTTTTT.

The chain employs TRBV6-1 and TRBJ1-3, with D tentatively TRBD1 (5 bases). V was shortened by 3 bases and J by 0 bases, with 9 bases between the two germline ends. The V gene's germline CDR1 is MNHNS and CDR2 SASEGT. CDR3 length: 15 residues. CDR3 in amino acids: CASSEKGYSGNTIYF. CDR3 bases: TGTGCCAGCAGTGAGAAGGGGTACTCTGGAAACACCATATATTTT.

This chain connects TRBV3-1 (or the pseudogene TRBV3-2) to TRBJ2-1; 14 bases are shared with TRBD2. With 4 bases clipped from V and 12 bases from J, the junction kept 8 bases outside the gene matches. This CDR3 has 15 residues. CDR1 and CDR2 (germline): LGHDT, YNNKEL (reference sequence). CDR3 loop: CASSPGLAGVAPQFF. CDR3 DNA: TGTGCCAGCAGCCCGGGACTAGCGGGAGTCGCCCCGCAGTTCTTC.

This chain joins TRBV29-1 and TRBJ2-1; 7 positions agree with TRBD2. The V segment lost 1 base and the J segment 8 bases; nucleotides outside the gene matches: 17. The length of the CDR3 is 17 residues. Looked up from germline, CDR1 is SQVTM and CDR2 is ANQGSEA. CDR3 protein: CSVEAAGSRERVDEQFF. The CDR3 DNA is TGCAGCGTTGAAGCCGCAGGGTCGCGGGAGAGGGTGGATGAGCAGTTCTTC.

This clone was seen a single time. V is TRBV29-1 and J is TRBJ2-7; no definite D call. The CDR3 runs 13 residues. V dropped 4 bases and J dropped 6 bases, with 16 bases sitting between them. Germline V gene data show CDR1 as SQVTM and CDR2 as ANQGSEA. The CDR3 bases are TGCAGCGTTGCCCCGGTTCAACCCGGCGAGCAGTACTTC. Its translation: CSVAPVQPGEQYF.

The chain links TRBV21-1 to TRBJ1-4; TRBD1 is the table's D call and was not checked against the DNA. TRBV21-1 counts as a pseudogene. The length of the CDR3 is 22 residues. The CDR3 region is CASSAAGTGKGTGLTTNEKLFF. CDR3 sequence (DNA): TGTGCCAGCAGCGCGGCCGGGACAGGGAAGGGGACGGGGCTGACAACTAATGAAAAACTGTTTTTT.

This chain connects TRBV7-9 to TRBJ1-2; TRBD1 matches 8 bases. Germline values: CDR1 SEHNR, CDR2 FQNEAQ (reference sequence). The CDR3 spans 15 residues. V dropped 1 base and J dropped 1; count of bases not matched to a gene: 2. Here the CDR3 DNA reads TGTGCCAGCAGCTTAGGCGGACAGGGTAACTATGGCTACACCTTC. Encoded protein: CASSLGGQGNYGYTF.

The chain links TRBV5-4 to TRBJ2-2; D might be TRBD2 (5 bases). Germline CDR1 reads SGHNT; CDR2 reads YYREEE (reference sequence). V lost 1 base and J lost 2, with 9 bases in between. This CDR3 is built from 15 residues. The chain's CDR3 is CASSLPSGNTGELFF. The CDR3 DNA is TGTGCCAGCAGCTTGCCCAGCGGAAACACCGGGGAGCTGTTTTTT.

A note on this clone: This specimen includes other DNA sequences encoding the same CDR3. The gene calls are TRBV28 and TRBJ2-7, with TRBD2 as a possible D gene (5 bases). Germline-derived CDR1 and CDR2 are MDHEN and SYDVKM. V was clipped by 5 bases and J by 1 base, with 9 bases between them. The CDR3 consists of 13 residues. CDR3 sequence: CASSLPGSYEQYF. The CDR3 coding sequence is TGTGCCAGCAGTCTCCCGGGGTCCTACGAGCAGTACTTC.

The J gene is TRBJ2-1, the V gene TRBV6-5, with 10 bases lining up with TRBD1. The ends lost 6 bases at V and 5 bases at J; junction bases unmatched: 4. This CDR3 contains 14 residues. Per the germline V gene, CDR1 is MNHEY and CDR2 is SVGAGI. CDR3 bases: TGTGCCAGCAGATTCGGGACAGGGGACAATGAGCAGTTCTTC. The encoded protein is CASRFGTGDNEQFF.

The V gene is TRBV4-3, the J gene TRBJ2-1; 7 bases map to TRBD2. The ends lost 0 bases at V and 4 bases at J; junction bases unmatched: 6. This CDR3 spans 16 amino acids. The germline V gene encodes CDR1 LGHNA and CDR2 YSLEER. The CDR3 nucleotides are TGCGCCAGCAGCCAAGATCCGACTAGCCGTTACAATGAGCAGTTCTTC. Protein product: CASSQDPTSRYNEQFF.